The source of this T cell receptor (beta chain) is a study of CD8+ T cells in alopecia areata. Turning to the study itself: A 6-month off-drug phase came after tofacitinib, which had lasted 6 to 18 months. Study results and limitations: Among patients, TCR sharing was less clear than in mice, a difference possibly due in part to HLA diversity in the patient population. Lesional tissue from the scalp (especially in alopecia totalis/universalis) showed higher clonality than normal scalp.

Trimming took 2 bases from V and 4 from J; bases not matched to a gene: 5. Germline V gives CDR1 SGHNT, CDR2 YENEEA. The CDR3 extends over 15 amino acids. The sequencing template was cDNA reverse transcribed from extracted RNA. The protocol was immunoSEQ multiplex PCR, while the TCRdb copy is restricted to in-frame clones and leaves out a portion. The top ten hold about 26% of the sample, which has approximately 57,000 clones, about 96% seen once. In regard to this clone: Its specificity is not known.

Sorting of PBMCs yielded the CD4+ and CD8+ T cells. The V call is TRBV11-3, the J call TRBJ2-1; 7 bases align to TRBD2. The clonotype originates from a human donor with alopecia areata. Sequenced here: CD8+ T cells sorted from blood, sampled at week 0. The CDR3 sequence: CASSLTGGEYNEQFF. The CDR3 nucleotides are TGTGCCAGCAGCTTAACTGGGGGGGAATACAATGAGCAGTTCTTC. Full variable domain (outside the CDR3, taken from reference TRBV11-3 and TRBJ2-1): EAGVVQSPRYKIIEKKQPVAFWCNPISGHNTLYWYLQNLGQGPELLIRYENEEAVDDSQLPKDRFSAERLKGVDSTLKIQPAELGDSAVYLCASSLTGGEYNEQFFGPGTRLTVL.